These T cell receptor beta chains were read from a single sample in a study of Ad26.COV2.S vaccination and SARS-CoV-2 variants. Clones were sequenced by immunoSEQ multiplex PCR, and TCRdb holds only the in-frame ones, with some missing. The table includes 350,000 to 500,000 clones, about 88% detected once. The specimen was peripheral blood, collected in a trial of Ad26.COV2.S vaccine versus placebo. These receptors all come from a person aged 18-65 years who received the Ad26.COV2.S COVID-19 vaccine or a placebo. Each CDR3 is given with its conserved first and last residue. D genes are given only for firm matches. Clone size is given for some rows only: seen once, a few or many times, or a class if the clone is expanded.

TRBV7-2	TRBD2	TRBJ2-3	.	CASTSLLSGVKQYF	TGTGCCAGCACCTCATTACTGAGCGGGGTTAAGCAGTATTTT
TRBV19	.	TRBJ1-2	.	CASRETSVYGYTF	TGTGCCAGTAGAGAGACTTCTGTCTATGGCTACACCTTC
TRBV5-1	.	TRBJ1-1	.	CASSLVKREEPTAFF	TGCGCCAGCAGCTTGGTCAAACGGGAAGAACCTACTGCTTTCTTT
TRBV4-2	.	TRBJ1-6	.	CASSQGTSIGPENSPLHF	TGTGCCAGCAGCCAAGGAACCTCGATTGGACCTGAGAATTCACCCCTCCACTTT
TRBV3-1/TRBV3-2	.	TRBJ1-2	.	CASSQGQAYGYTF	TGTGCCAGCAGCCAAGGGCAGGCCTATGGCTACACCTTC
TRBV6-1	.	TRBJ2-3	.	CASSEYMEYTDTQYF	TGTGCCAGCAGTGAGTATATGGAGTACACAGATACGCAGTATTTT
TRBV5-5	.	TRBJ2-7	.	CASSRFIGAYEQYF	TGTGCCAGCAGCCGCTTTATTGGAGCCTACGAGCAGTACTTC
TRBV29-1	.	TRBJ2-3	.	CSGGTFSTDTQYF	TGCAGCGGCGGGACTTTTAGCACAGATACGCAGTATTTT
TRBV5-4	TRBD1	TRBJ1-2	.	CASSPLSTGKGAYGYTF	TGTGCCAGCAGCCCACTCTCGACAGGGAAGGGGGCCTATGGCTACACCTTC
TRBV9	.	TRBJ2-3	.	CASSVDLGSTDTQYF	TGTGCCAGCAGCGTAGATCTGGGGAGCACAGATACGCAGTATTTT
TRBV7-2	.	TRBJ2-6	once	CASSLQHSGANVLTF	TGTGCCAGCAGCTTACAACACTCTGGGGCCAACGTCCTGACTTTC
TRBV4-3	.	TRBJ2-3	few	CASSRLTGATSDTQYF	TGCGCCAGCAGCCGCCTAACGGGAGCCACGTCAGATACGCAGTATTTT
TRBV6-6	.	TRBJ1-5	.	CASSPQTGIDQPQHF	TGTGCCAGCAGTCCACAGACTGGGATTGATCAGCCCCAGCATTTT
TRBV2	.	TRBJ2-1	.	CASTNGGSYNEQFF	TGTGCCAGCACTAACGGCGGCTCCTACAATGAGCAGTTCTTC
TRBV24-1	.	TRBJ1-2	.	CATSDRDKESYGYTF	TGTGCCACCAGTGACCGGGACAAAGAGTCATATGGCTACACCTTC
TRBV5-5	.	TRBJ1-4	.	CASSLGGNGKLFF	TGTGCCAGCAGCTTGGGGGGGAATGGAAAACTGTTTTTT
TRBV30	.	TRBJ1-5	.	CAWSAGGNQPQHF	TGTGCCTGGAGTGCCGGGGGCAATCAGCCCCAGCATTTT
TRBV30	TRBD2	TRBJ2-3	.	CAWKSGGPPDTQYF	TGTGCCTGGAAATCGGGGGGGCCACCAGATACGCAGTATTTT
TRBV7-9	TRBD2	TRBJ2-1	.	CASSLGSGEIRNEQFF	TGTGCCAGCAGCCTAGGAAGCGGGGAGATTCGCAATGAGCAGTTCTTC
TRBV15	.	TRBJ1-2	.	CATSRELLGAYGYTF	TGTGCCACCAGCAGAGAGCTCCTAGGGGCCTATGGCTACACCTTC
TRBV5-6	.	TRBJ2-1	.	CASSTSSLEQFF	TGTGCCAGCAGCACGTCTAGCCTTGAGCAGTTCTTC
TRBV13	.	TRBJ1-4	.	CASSLNPAGGEKLFF	TGTGCCAGCAGCTTAAATCCAGCCGGCGGTGAAAAACTGTTTTTT
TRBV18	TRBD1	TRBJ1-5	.	CASSQGAGQPQHF	TGTGCCAGCTCACAGGGGGCTGGTCAGCCCCAGCATTTT
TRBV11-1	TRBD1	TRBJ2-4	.	CASSLRGDRGNPYF	TGTGCCAGCAGCTTAAGGGGAGACAGGGGAAATCCGTACTTC
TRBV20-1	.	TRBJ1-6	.	CSVWTDSPLHF	TGCAGTGTTTGGACGGATTCACCCCTCCACTTT
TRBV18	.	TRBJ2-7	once	CASSPRSSYEQYF	TGTGCCAGCTCACCCAGAAGCTCCTACGAGCAGTACTTC
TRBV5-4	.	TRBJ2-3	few	CASSSLQRVTQYF	TGTGCCAGCAGCTCGCTACAGAGGGTTACGCAGTATTTT
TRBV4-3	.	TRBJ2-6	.	CASSLQWGTGANVLTF	TGCGCCAGCAGCCTACAGTGGGGGACTGGGGCCAACGTCCTGACTTTC
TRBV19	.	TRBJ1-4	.	CASSPQAGREKLFF	TGTGCCAGTAGTCCTCAGGCAGGGCGTGAAAAACTGTTTTTT
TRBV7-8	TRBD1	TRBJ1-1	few	CASSPGGMNTEAFF	TGTGCCAGCAGTCCAGGGGGGATGAACACTGAAGCTTTCTTT
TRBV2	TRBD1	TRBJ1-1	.	CASSWDRGDTEAFF	TGTGCCAGCAGCTGGGACAGGGGGGACACTGAAGCTTTCTTT
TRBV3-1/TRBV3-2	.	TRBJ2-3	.	CASSQESSGTDTQYF	TGTGCCAGCAGCCAAGAGTCAAGCGGCACAGATACGCAGTATTTT
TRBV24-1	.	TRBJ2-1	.	CATSDSDGFSYNEQFF	TGTGCCACCAGTGACTCGGACGGATTCTCCTACAATGAGCAGTTCTTC
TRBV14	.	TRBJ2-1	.	CASSQDNRKWQFF	TGTGCCAGCAGCCAAGATAACAGAAAGTGGCAGTTCTTC
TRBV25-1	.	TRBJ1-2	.	CASSDSGTSGGGYTF	TGTGCCAGCAGTGACTCCGGGACCTCGGGAGGAGGCTACACCTTC
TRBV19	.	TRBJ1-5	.	CASSITGWNQPQHF	TGTGCCAGTAGTATAACGGGTTGGAATCAGCCCCAGCATTTT
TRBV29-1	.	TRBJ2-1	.	CSVGSVLLEQFF	TGCAGCGTTGGCTCGGTTCTGCTTGAGCAGTTCTTC
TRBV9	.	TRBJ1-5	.	CASAQGFGSNQPQHF	TGTGCCAGCGCGCAGGGGTTCGGGAGCAATCAGCCCCAGCATTTT
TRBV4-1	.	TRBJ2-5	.	CASSQVQAPYQYF	TGCGCCAGCAGCCAAGTACAAGCTCCCTACCAGTACTTC
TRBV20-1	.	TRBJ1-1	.	CSALGEEGAFF	TGCAGCGCCCTTGGGGAGGAAGGAGCTTTCTTT
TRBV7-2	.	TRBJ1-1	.	CASSLVRIMNTEAFF	TGTGCCAGCAGCTTAGTTAGAATTATGAACACTGAAGCTTTCTTT
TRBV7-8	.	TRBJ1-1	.	CASSPLFPEAFF	TGTGCCAGCAGCCCCTTATTCCCTGAAGCTTTCTTT